This is a list of T cell receptor beta chains from one sample in a study of blood T cell repertoires in COVID-19. The repertoire was sequenced with immunoSEQ multiplex PCR; TCRdb's copy has only in-frame clones and lacks some. Found here are over 200,000 clones, 92% of them singletons; the top ten hold under 1.5%. The material sequenced was peripheral blood. The receptors stem from a young man with acute or convalescent COVID-19. CDR3s include the opening cysteine and the closing phenylalanine or tryptophan. A D gene is named only where the DNA matches it firmly. Clone size is not always given. Where it is, it says once, few, many or a class for expanded clones.

J: TRBJ2-1
D: TRBD2
length: 15
V: TRBV10-3
size: -
CDR3: CAISEFSGGDNEQFF
DNA: TGTGCCATCAGTGAGTTCAGCGGGGGGGACAATGAGCAGTTCTTC

J: TRBJ2-7
D: TRBD2
length: 17
V: TRBV4-2
size: -
CDR3: CASSQETSGNKAYEQYF
DNA: TGTGCCAGCAGCCAAGAAACTAGCGGGAACAAAGCCTACGAGCAGTACTTC

J: TRBJ2-7
D: TRBD1
length: 18
V: TRBV6-1
size: -
CDR3: CASSDSRWGTAVFYEQYF
DNA: TGTGCCAGCAGTGATTCACGATGGGGGACAGCAGTTTTCTACGAGCAGTACTTC

J: TRBJ1-2
D: -
length: 11
V: TRBV19
size: -
CDR3: CASREGAGYTF
DNA: TGTGCCAGTAGAGAGGGTGCGGGCTACACCTTC

J: TRBJ1-2
D: TRBD1
length: 15
V: TRBV6-5
size: -
CDR3: CASSYSTGGNYGYTF
DNA: TGTGCCAGCAGTTACTCGACAGGGGGTAACTATGGCTACACCTTC

J: TRBJ1-2
D: -
length: 13
V: TRBV2
size: -
CDR3: CASRRVGGSGYTF
DNA: TGTGCCAGCAGGAGGGTGGGAGGTAGTGGCTACACCTTC

J: TRBJ2-1
D: TRBD2
length: 15
V: TRBV19
size: -
CDR3: CASSMLAGSDNEQFF
DNA: TGTGCCAGTAGTATGCTAGCGGGGTCAGACAATGAGCAGTTCTTC

J: TRBJ1-1
D: -
length: 14
V: TRBV28
size: -
CDR3: CASSLVQGGSEAFF
DNA: TGTGCCAGCAGTTTGGTCCAGGGTGGGTCTGAAGCTTTCTTT

J: TRBJ2-2
D: -
length: 15
V: TRBV5-1
size: -
CDR3: CASSGGQPNTGELFF
DNA: TGCGCCAGCAGCGGAGGACAGCCGAACACCGGGGAGCTGTTTTTT

J: TRBJ2-2
D: TRBD1
length: 15
V: TRBV7-3
size: -
CDR3: CASSLGSGGTGELFF
DNA: TGTGCCAGCAGCTTAGGGTCAGGGGGAACCGGGGAGCTGTTTTTT

J: TRBJ2-1
D: -
length: 14
V: TRBV7-8
size: -
CDR3: CASSLGAGHNEQFF
DNA: TGTGCCAGCAGCTTAGGGGCGGGGCACAATGAGCAGTTCTTC

J: TRBJ2-1
D: -
length: 17
V: TRBV4-1
size: -
CDR3: CASSPTTVAATYNEQFF
DNA: TGCGCCAGCAGCCCAACCACAGTAGCGGCAACCTACAATGAGCAGTTCTTC

J: TRBJ1-2
D: -
length: 14
V: TRBV6-5
size: -
CDR3: CASSYGPGLRGYTF
DNA: TGTGCCAGCAGTTACGGGCCAGGGCTTCGTGGCTACACCTTC

J: TRBJ2-5
D: TRBD2
length: 14
V: TRBV3-1/TRBV3-2
size: -
CDR3: CASSLWTSEETQYF
DNA: TGTGCCAGCAGCCTTTGGACTAGTGAAGAGACCCAGTACTTC

J: TRBJ2-2
D: TRBD2
length: 17
V: TRBV7-9
size: -
CDR3: CASSRRLAGGQTGELFF
DNA: TGTGCCAGCAGCCGGCGACTAGCGGGGGGGCAAACCGGGGAGCTGTTTTTT

J: TRBJ1-5
D: TRBD1
length: 14
V: TRBV7-9
size: -
CDR3: CASSFGQVFAPQHF
DNA: TGTGCCAGCAGCTTTGGACAGGTCTTCGCGCCCCAGCATTTT

J: TRBJ1-2
D: -
length: 13
V: TRBV6-1
size: -
CDR3: CASSEGAGLRYTF
DNA: TGTGCCAGCAGTGAAGGGGCAGGGTTGCGCTACACCTTC

J: TRBJ2-3
D: TRBD1
length: 14
V: TRBV5-1
size: -
CDR3: CASSPGTARNTQYF
DNA: TGCGCCAGCAGCCCGGGGACAGCTAGAAATACGCAGTATTTT

J: TRBJ1-6
D: -
length: 14
V: TRBV15
size: few
CDR3: CATSRDPQYSPLHF
DNA: TGTGCCACCAGCAGAGATCCCCAGTATTCACCCCTCCACTTT

J: TRBJ2-5
D: TRBD2
length: 17
V: TRBV11-2
size: once
CDR3: CASSFGFLAGLQETQYF
DNA: TGTGCCAGCAGCTTTGGGTTCCTAGCGGGACTCCAAGAGACCCAGTACTTC

J: TRBJ2-7
D: TRBD1
length: 14
V: TRBV7-9
size: -
CDR3: CASSTPGQGREQYF
DNA: TGTGCCAGCAGCACTCCGGGACAGGGTAGGGAGCAGTACTTC

J: TRBJ2-5
D: -
length: 15
V: TRBV18
size: once
CDR3: CASSPRLSAQETQYF
DNA: TGTGCCAGCTCACCGCGCCTTAGCGCCCAAGAGACCCAGTACTTC

J: TRBJ2-5
D: -
length: 13
V: TRBV5-1
size: -
CDR3: CASSLGVGETQYF
DNA: TGCGCCAGCAGCTTGGGTGTCGGGGAGACCCAGTACTTC

J: TRBJ2-1
D: TRBD2
length: 18
V: TRBV27
size: -
CDR3: CASSLDEDGGAVRNEQFF
DNA: TGTGCCAGCAGTTTAGACGAGGACGGGGGGGCCGTTCGCAATGAGCAGTTCTTC

J: TRBJ2-1
D: -
length: 12
V: TRBV18
size: -
CDR3: CASSRVGNEQFF
DNA: TGTGCCAGCTCTCGGGTCGGGAATGAGCAGTTCTTC

J: TRBJ2-3
D: TRBD2
length: 17
V: TRBV28
size: -
CDR3: CASRVAGTLHGADTQYF
DNA: TGTGCCAGCAGGGTAGCGGGAACACTCCATGGCGCAGATACGCAGTATTTT

J: TRBJ2-1
D: TRBD2
length: 16
V: TRBV7-9
size: -
CDR3: CASSPMASGGYNEQFF
DNA: TGTGCCAGCAGCCCCATGGCTAGCGGGGGGTACAATGAGCAGTTCTTC

J: TRBJ2-5
D: -
length: 15
V: TRBV18
size: -
CDR3: CASSPVAGTSETQYF
DNA: TGTGCCAGCTCACCTGTAGCCGGAACCTCGGAGACCCAGTACTTC

J: TRBJ2-7
D: -
length: 12
V: TRBV10-3
size: -
CDR3: CATGQSSYEQYF
DNA: TGTGCCACTGGACAGAGCTCCTACGAGCAGTACTTC

J: TRBJ1-2
D: TRBD1
length: 14
V: TRBV28
size: -
CDR3: CASSGLSRGLRYTF
DNA: TGTGCCAGCAGTGGCCTAAGCAGGGGGCTTCGCTACACCTTC

J: TRBJ2-2
D: TRBD2
length: 18
V: TRBV9
size: -
CDR3: CASSVASSGRAGSGELFF
DNA: TGTGCCAGCAGCGTAGCATCGAGCGGGAGGGCCGGTAGCGGGGAGCTGTTTTTT

J: TRBJ2-7
D: -
length: 12
V: TRBV18
size: -
CDR3: CASSPNRDEQYF
DNA: TGTGCCAGCTCACCCAACAGGGACGAGCAGTACTTC

J: TRBJ2-3
D: TRBD1
length: 15
V: TRBV10-3
size: -
CDR3: CAISTGGQVTDTQYF
DNA: TGTGCCATCTCGACTGGGGGACAGGTAACAGATACGCAGTATTTT

J: TRBJ1-5
D: -
length: 12
V: TRBV30
size: many
CDR3: CACQGGNQPQHF
DNA: TGTGCCTGCCAGGGAGGAAATCAGCCCCAGCATTTT

J: TRBJ2-1
D: -
length: 13
V: TRBV28
size: -
CDR3: CASSRRVYNEQFF
DNA: TGTGCCAGCAGTCGCCGGGTCTACAATGAGCAGTTCTTC

J: TRBJ2-3
D: -
length: 12
V: TRBV5-4
size: -
CDR3: CASSRGTDTQYF
DNA: TGTGCCAGCAGCCGGGGTACAGATACGCAGTATTTT

J: TRBJ2-1
D: TRBD2
length: 15
V: TRBV7-2
size: -
CDR3: CASSSRWGGYNEQFF
DNA: TGTGCCAGCAGCTCGAGGTGGGGGGGCTACAATGAGCAGTTCTTC

J: TRBJ1-5
D: -
length: 12
V: TRBV10-1
size: -
CDR3: CASSDGDQPQHF
DNA: TGCGCCAGCAGTGACGGTGATCAGCCCCAGCATTTT

J: TRBJ2-1
D: -
length: 15
V: TRBV5-1
size: -
CDR3: CASSLDPGTYNEQFF
DNA: TGCGCCAGCAGCTTGGACCCGGGAACCTACAATGAGCAGTTCTTC

J: TRBJ1-6
D: -
length: 15
V: TRBV11-2
size: -
CDR3: CASSSHWSYNSPLHF
DNA: TGTGCCAGCAGCTCCCACTGGTCCTATAATTCACCCCTCCACTTT

J: TRBJ1-6
D: -
length: 14
V: TRBV18
size: -
CDR3: CASSPVQGTSPLHF
DNA: TGTGCCAGCTCACCAGTTCAGGGAACTTCACCCCTCCACTTT

J: TRBJ2-7
D: TRBD2
length: 14
V: TRBV20-1
size: -
CDR3: CSASSSGRLGEQYF
DNA: TGCAGTGCTAGTTCGAGCGGGAGGTTGGGGGAGCAGTACTTC

J: TRBJ2-6
D: TRBD1
length: 18
V: TRBV18
size: -
CDR3: CASSLGQASTSGANVLTF
DNA: TGTGCCAGCTCACTCGGACAGGCCTCCACCTCTGGGGCCAACGTCCTGACTTTC

J: TRBJ2-7
D: -
length: 14
V: TRBV24-1
size: -
CDR3: CATSRGGGSYEQYF
DNA: TGTGCCACCAGCCGGGGAGGGGGCTCCTACGAGCAGTACTTC